This TCR beta chain was recovered during a study of technical replicates of blood from a few donors. Assay: immunoSEQ multiplex PCR; the TCRdb copy retains only in-frame clones and omits some. There are about 76,000 clones in the sample; around 85% occur only once, and about 5% lies in the top ten. The V and J ends lost 4 bases and 6 bases, in that order; junction bases with no gene match: 12. Germline-derived CDR1 and CDR2 are SGHRS and YFSETQ. CDR3 size: 15 residues. The chain links TRBV5-1 to TRBJ2-5, with TRBD1 matching over 7 bases. The specimen was PBMCs. The receptor was derived from a human donor in good health. Some clones in this sample may be carry-over from other donors' samples. As DNA, the CDR3 is TGCGCCAGCAGCCCGTCTATACAGGGGATGAAGACCCAGTACTTC. Translation gives CASSPSIQGMKTQYF.